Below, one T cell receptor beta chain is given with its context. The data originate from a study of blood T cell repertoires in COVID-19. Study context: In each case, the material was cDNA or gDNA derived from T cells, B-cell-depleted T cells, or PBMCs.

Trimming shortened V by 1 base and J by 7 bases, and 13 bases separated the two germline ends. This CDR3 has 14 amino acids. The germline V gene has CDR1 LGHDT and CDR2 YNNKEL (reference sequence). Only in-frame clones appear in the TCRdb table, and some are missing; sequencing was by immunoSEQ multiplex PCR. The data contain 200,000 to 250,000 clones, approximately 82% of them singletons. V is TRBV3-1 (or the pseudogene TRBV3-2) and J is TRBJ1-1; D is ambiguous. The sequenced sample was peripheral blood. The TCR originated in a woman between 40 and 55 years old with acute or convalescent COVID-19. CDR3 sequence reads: CASSQVGTRLEAFF. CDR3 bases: TGTGCCAGCAGCCAAGTAGGCACCAGGCTTGAAGCTTTCTTT.